This T cell receptor (beta chain) was sequenced for a study of OX40 agonist ivuxolimab in advanced cancers. Regarding the study as a whole: Both CD4+ and CD8+ T cell populations in blood had undergone clonal expansion by week 6 at 0.1 to 3.0 mg/kg.

As to this clone: Its antigen is not identified.

Clones were sequenced by immunoSEQ multiplex PCR, and TCRdb holds only the in-frame ones, with some missing. The sample lists tens of thousands of clones, roughly 90% occurring once. Between the trimmed V and J ends, which lost 5 bases and 0 bases, there was a span of 6 bases. The CDR3 extends over 13 amino acids. Germline V gene data show CDR1 as LNHDA and CDR2 as SQIVND (reference sequence). The sample was CD4+ or CD8+ T cells sorted from blood, taken in a trial of the OX40 agonist ivuxolimab. The rearrangement uses TRBV19 and TRBJ2-3, with D hard to call. This receptor was obtained from an adult with an advanced solid tumor such as melanoma, head and neck, liver or kidney cancer. CDR3 nucleotide sequence: TGTGCCAGTAGTCACCCGAGCACAGATACGCAGTATTTT. It translates to CASSHPSTDTQYF. Together with reference TRBV19 and TRBJ2-3, the CDR3 gives the full variable domain: DGGITQSPKYLFRKEGQNVTLSCEQNLNHDAMYWYRQDPGQGLRLIYYSQIVNDFQKGDIAEGYSVSREKKESFPLTVTSAQKNPTAFYLCASSHPSTDTQYFGPGTRLTVL.